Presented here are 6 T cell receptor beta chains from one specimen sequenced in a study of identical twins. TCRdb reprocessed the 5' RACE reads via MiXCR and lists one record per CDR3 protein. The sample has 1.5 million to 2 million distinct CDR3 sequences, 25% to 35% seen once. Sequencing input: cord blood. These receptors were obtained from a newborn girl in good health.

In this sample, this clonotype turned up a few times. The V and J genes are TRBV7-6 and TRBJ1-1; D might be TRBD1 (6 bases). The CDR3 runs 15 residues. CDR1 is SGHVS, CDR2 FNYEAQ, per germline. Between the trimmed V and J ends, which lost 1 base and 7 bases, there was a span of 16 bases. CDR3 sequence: CASSLVAGAALEAFF. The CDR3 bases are TGTGCCAGCAGCTTAGTGGCGGGGGCAGCCCTTGAAGCTTTCTTT.

The CDR3 DNA is TGTGCCAGCCCCGGACGGGGCGATGGCTACACCTTC. The encoded protein is CASPGRGDGYTF. V gene TRBV9 combines with J gene TRBJ1-2; D perhaps matches TRBD1 (5 bases). The germline CDR1 and CDR2 sequences are SGDLS and YYNGEE. There are 12 residues in the CDR3. The V end was cut by 7 bases, the J end by 6 bases, with 13 bases between.

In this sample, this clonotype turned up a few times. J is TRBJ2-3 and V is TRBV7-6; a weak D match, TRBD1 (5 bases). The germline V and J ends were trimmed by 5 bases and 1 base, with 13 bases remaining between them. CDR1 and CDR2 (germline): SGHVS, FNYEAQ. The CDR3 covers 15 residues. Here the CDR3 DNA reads TGTGCCAGCAGCCGAAACCTAGGGGGCACAGATACGCAGTATTTT. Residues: CASSRNLGGTDTQYF.

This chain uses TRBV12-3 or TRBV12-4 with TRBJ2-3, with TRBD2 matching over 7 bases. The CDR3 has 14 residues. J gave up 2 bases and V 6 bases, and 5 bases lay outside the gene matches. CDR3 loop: CASRAGTNTDTQYF. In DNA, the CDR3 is TGTGCCAGCAGGGCCGGGACTAACACAGATACGCAGTATTTT.

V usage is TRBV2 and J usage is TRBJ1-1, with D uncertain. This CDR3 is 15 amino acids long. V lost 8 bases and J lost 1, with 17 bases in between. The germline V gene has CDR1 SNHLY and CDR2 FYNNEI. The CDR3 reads CASGWAWSGNTEAFF. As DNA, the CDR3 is TGTGCCAGCGGTTGGGCGTGGTCTGGGAACACTGAAGCTTTCTTT.

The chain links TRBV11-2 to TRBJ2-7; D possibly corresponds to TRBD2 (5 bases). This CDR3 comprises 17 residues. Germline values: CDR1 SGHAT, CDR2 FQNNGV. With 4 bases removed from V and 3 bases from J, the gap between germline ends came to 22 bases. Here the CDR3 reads CASSSPRGLLLYYEQYF. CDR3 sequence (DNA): TGTGCCAGCAGCTCTCCGCGCGGACTCCTATTGTACTACGAGCAGTACTTC.